Below are 16 T cell receptor beta chains sequenced from a single sample in a study of cytomegalovirus exposure and HLA in healthy donors. The table came from immunoSEQ multiplex PCR; TCRdb's copy has only in-frame clones and leaves some out. The sample shows 150,000 or so clones, almost 85% of them seen only once. Sequencing was done on a sample of PBMCs. The source of these receptors is a man aged 30 to 39 in good health and CMV-seropositive.

The chain has TRBV12-1 and TRBJ1-6; TRBD1 is taken as the D call from the table, unchecked against the DNA. TRBV12-1 represents a pseudogene. This CDR3 contains 16 residues. The CDR3 here is CASSSWTGENNSPLHF. CDR3 coding DNA: TGTGCCAGCAGCTCCTGGACAGGGGAGAATAATTCACCCCTCCACTTT.

This clone turned up a few times. Compared with germline, one end of the junction differs, possibly owing to a read error. This chain uses TRBV11-2 with TRBJ2-3; maybe TRBD2 (8 bases). Germline CDR1 is SGHAT and CDR2 is FQNNGV. The CDR3 has 16 residues. CDR3 sequence: CASSLETGGGTDTQYF. CDR3 bases: TGTGCCAGCAGCTTAGAAACGGGAGGGGGCACCGATACGCAGTATTTT.

This clone has just one count. V usage is TRBV28 and J usage is TRBJ2-2, with D possibly matching TRBD2 (6 bases). V was shortened by 5 bases and J by 7 bases, with 14 bases between the two germline ends. The germline V gene encodes CDR1 MDHEN and CDR2 SYDVKM. The CDR3 sequence is 14 residues long. Here the CDR3 DNA reads TGTGCCAGCAGTCCCATCGTAGCGGACGGGGAGCTGTTTTTT. It is translated as CASSPIVADGELFF.

This clone was seen just once. The chain recombines TRBV19 with TRBJ2-1; no clear D. V lost 6 bases, J lost 0 bases, and 9 bases lay in between. Germline V gives CDR1 LNHDA, CDR2 SQIVND (reference sequence). This CDR3 spans 14 amino acids. Written as DNA, the CDR3 is TGTGCCAGTAGCCAGGTGCGCTCCTACAATGAGCAGTTCTTC. This gives the protein CASSQVRSYNEQFF.

The chain employs TRBV7-9 and TRBJ2-1; 7 bases align to TRBD2. This CDR3 contains 13 residues. Losses at the gene ends were 7 bases for V and 6 bases for J; bases not matched to a gene: 6. Per the germline V gene, CDR1 is SEHNR and CDR2 is FQNEAQ (reference sequence). CDR3 nucleotide sequence: TGTGCCAGCACCATAACGGGGGGCAATGAGCAGTTCTTC. Its translation: CASTITGGNEQFF.

V and J are TRBV9 and TRBJ2-1; 10 bases align to TRBD2. Germline V gene data show CDR1 as SGDLS and CDR2 as YYNGEE. The CDR3 contains 12 residues. Unmatched junction bases numbered 2, after V lost 7 bases and J lost 7 bases. The CDR3 nucleotides read TGTGCCAGCTCTAGCGGGAGTAATGAGCAGTTCTTC. Its translation is CASSSGSNEQFF. Full variable domain (remainder filled in from reference TRBV9 and TRBJ2-1): DSGVTQTPKHLITATGQRVTLRCSPRSGDLSVYWYQQSLDQGLQFLIQYYNGEERAKGNILERFSAQQFPDLHSELNLSSLELGDSALYFCASSSGSNEQFFGPGTRLTVL.

This rearrangement joins TRBV5-1 to TRBJ2-1; 7 bases are a match to TRBD1. Germline V lookup: CDR1 SGHRS, CDR2 YFSETQ. This CDR3 is built from 14 residues. The J segment lost 5 bases and the V segment lost 4 bases, leaving 6 bases of the junction unmatched. The chain's CDR3 is CASSLGTVNNEQFF. As DNA, the CDR3 is TGCGCCAGCAGCCTCGGGACAGTAAACAATGAGCAGTTCTTC.

The chain joins TRBV9 to TRBJ2-1; 7 bases align to TRBD2. Losses at the gene ends were 8 bases for V and 1 base for J; bases not matched to a gene: 9. This CDR3 is built from 15 residues. Germline-derived CDR1 and CDR2 are SGDLS and YYNGEE. CDR3 amino acids: CASGASGQSYNEQFF. CDR3 bases: TGTGCCAGTGGGGCTAGCGGCCAATCCTACAATGAGCAGTTCTTC.

The rearrangement joins TRBV6-5 to TRBJ2-7; 9 bases match TRBD1. The CDR3 is 15 amino acids. Germline V gene sequence: CDR1 MNHEY, CDR2 SVGAGI. The V segment lost 6 bases and the J segment 7 bases; nucleotides outside the gene matches: 13. The CDR3 DNA reads TGTGCCAGCAGCCACCGGGACAGGGACGGGGCAGAGCAGTACTTC. It codes for CASSHRDRDGAEQYF.

V and J are TRBV10-3 and TRBJ2-3, with D unclear. Germline V gives CDR1 ENHRY, CDR2 SYGVKD. V lost 5 bases, J lost 0 bases, and 3 bases lay in between. The CDR3 sequence is 12 residues long. This CDR3 is CAISSSTDTQYF. The CDR3 coding sequence is TGTGCCATCAGTTCTAGCACAGATACGCAGTATTTT.

The gene calls are TRBV5-5 and TRBJ2-2, with TRBD2 matching over 13 bases. Per germline, CDR1 SGHKS and CDR2 YYEKEE (reference sequence). This CDR3 has 16 amino acids. The V gene end was trimmed by 2 bases and the J gene end by 7 bases; junction bases not matched to a gene: 5. The CDR3 DNA reads as TGTGCCAGCAGCTTTGGACTAGCGGGAGCGGGCGGGGAGCTGTTTTTT. Protein: CASSFGLAGAGGELFF.

The rearrangement joins TRBV9 to TRBJ2-3, with 7 positions matching TRBD1. CDR1 is SGDLS and CDR2 is YYNGEE in the germline V gene. The CDR3 loop spans 13 amino acids. The ends lost 5 bases at V and 5 bases at J; junction bases unmatched: 5. The CDR3 loop is CASSKGAGDTQYF. The CDR3 DNA reads TGTGCCAGCAGTAAGGGGGCCGGAGATACGCAGTATTTT. The complete variable domain, with remaining parts taken from reference TRBV9 and TRBJ2-3, reads DSGVTQTPKHLITATGQRVTLRCSPRSGDLSVYWYQQSLDQGLQFLIQYYNGEERAKGNILERFSAQQFPDLHSELNLSSLELGDSALYFCASSKGAGDTQYFGPGTRLTVL.

This clone was observed once. The chain uses TRBV28 and TRBJ2-3; 9 bases match TRBD1. After removal of 1 base from V and 1 base from J, the junction contained 12 bases not matched to a gene. The CDR3 extends over 19 amino acids. Germline V gene sequence: CDR1 MDHEN, CDR2 SYDVKM. CDR3: CASSLYLRTGVSGTDTQYF. CDR3 nucleotides: TGTGCCAGCAGTTTATATTTGCGGACAGGGGTGAGTGGCACAGATACGCAGTATTTT.

This chain links TRBV6-5 with TRBJ2-7; TRBD2 is a possible D gene (5 bases). Trimming took off 2 bases at V and 2 bases at J, with 10 bases between the two ends. The CDR3 is 14 amino acids. Germline V gene data show CDR1 as MNHEY and CDR2 as SVGAGI. The CDR3 loop reads CASSYGGRTYEQYF. CDR3 nucleotides: TGTGCCAGCAGTTACGGCGGGCGAACCTACGAGCAGTACTTC.

The genes are TRBV5-5 and TRBJ1-2; tentative D call: TRBD1 (5 bases). V shed 4 bases and J shed 3 bases, with 7 bases lying between them. The CDR3 totals 12 residues. Germline CDR1 is SGHKS and CDR2 is YYEKEE (reference sequence). The CDR3 nucleotides read TGTGCCAGCAGCCGGGGGGACTATGGCTACACCTTC. Encoded protein: CASSRGDYGYTF.

This sequence joins TRBV4-3 and TRBJ2-7; D perhaps matches TRBD2 (6 bases). Germline CDR1 LGHNA, CDR2 YSLEER. Trimming shortened V by 0 bases and J by 6 bases, and 15 bases separated the two germline ends. The CDR3 has 15 amino acids. Here the CDR3 DNA reads TGCGCCAGCAGCCAAGATAGGGGCGGGACGCTCGAGCAGTACTTC. Translating gives CASSQDRGGTLEQYF.